The clone carrying this TCR beta chain was picked up many times. The antigen is undetermined. Unique molecular identifier tags were affixed to discrete cDNA molecules. MiXCR was run by TCRdb on the 5' RACE reads, yielding one entry per CDR3 protein. The data show fewer than 40,000 distinct CDR3 sequences, 4% to 5% seen once. This entry comes from a study of early T cells in non-severe SARS-CoV-2 infection. Study as a whole: Unpaired chains resulted from sequencing bulk RNA of unsorted whole blood.

Points from the study as a whole: VDJdb matching, biased toward anti-spike CD8 responses, missed private and CD4 specificities.

After removal of 3 bases from V and 7 bases from J, the junction contained 9 bases not matched to a gene. The germline gives CDR1 LGHNA, CDR2 YNFKEQ. This CDR3 spans 15 amino acids. V usage is TRBV4-2 and J usage is TRBJ2-7; 10 bases match TRBD1. The receptor was derived from an adult who was a healthcare worker with PCR-confirmed SARS-CoV-2 infection or an uninfected control (not recorded which). The sample taken for sequencing was whole blood. The CDR3 DNA is TGTGCCAGCAGCCACGCCGGGACAGGGGCTCGGGAGCAGTACTTC. It is translated as CASSHAGTGAREQYF.